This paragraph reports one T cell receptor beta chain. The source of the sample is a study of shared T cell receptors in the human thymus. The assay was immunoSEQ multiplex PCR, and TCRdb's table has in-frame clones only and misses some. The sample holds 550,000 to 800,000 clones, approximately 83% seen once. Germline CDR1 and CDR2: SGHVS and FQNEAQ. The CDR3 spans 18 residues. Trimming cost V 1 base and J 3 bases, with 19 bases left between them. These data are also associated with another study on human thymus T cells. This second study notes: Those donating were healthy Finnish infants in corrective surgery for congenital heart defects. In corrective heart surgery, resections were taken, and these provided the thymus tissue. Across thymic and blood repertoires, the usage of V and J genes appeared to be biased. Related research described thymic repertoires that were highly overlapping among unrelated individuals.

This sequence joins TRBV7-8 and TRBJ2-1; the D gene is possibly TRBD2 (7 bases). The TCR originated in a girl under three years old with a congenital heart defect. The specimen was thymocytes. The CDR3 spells CASSLVGIRGGFYNEQFF. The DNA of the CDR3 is TGTGCCAGCAGCTTAGTGGGTATTCGCGGGGGCTTCTACAATGAGCAGTTCTTC.